A selection of T cell receptor beta chains follows, all from one sample in a study of cytomegalovirus exposure and HLA in healthy donors. Profiled with immunoSEQ multiplex PCR; TCRdb holds only in-frame clones, not every one. The sample gives under 150,000 clones, roughly 90% of which show up once; about 2.1% is in the top ten. The sample consisted of PBMCs. The receptors here all came from a young woman in good health and CMV-seronegative. Each CDR3 is given with its conserved first and last residue.

j_call: TRBJ2-2; v_call: TRBV2; cdr3_aa: CASSKFAGKGADGELFF
j_call: TRBJ1-2; v_call: TRBV10-3; cdr3_aa: CAISGQGSYGYTF
j_call: TRBJ2-7; v_call: TRBV19; cdr3_aa: CASSIPGRTFEQYF
j_call: TRBJ2-3; v_call: TRBV2; cdr3_aa: CASSDLSWREFTDTQYF
j_call: TRBJ1-2; v_call: TRBV2; cdr3_aa: CATPPGQGPENYGYTF
j_call: TRBJ2-3; v_call: TRBV27; cdr3_aa: CASSRLSGSTDTQYF
j_call: TRBJ2-1; v_call: TRBV9; cdr3_aa: CASSPRPSGTSTNEQFF
j_call: TRBJ2-1; v_call: TRBV7-9; cdr3_aa: CASSLARGAPPYNEQFF
j_call: TRBJ1-5; v_call: TRBV27; cdr3_aa: CASSLNRGDQPQHF
j_call: TRBJ2-5; v_call: TRBV5-5; cdr3_aa: CASSLLAVETQYF
j_call: TRBJ2-3; v_call: TRBV5-1; cdr3_aa: CASSLDVQTQYF
j_call: TRBJ1-1; v_call: TRBV6-5; cdr3_aa: CASSSSDSLNTEAFF
j_call: TRBJ1-4; v_call: TRBV19; cdr3_aa: CASTRTGGEKLFF
j_call: TRBJ2-1; v_call: TRBV7-3; cdr3_aa: CASSLAASLRGDYNEQFF
j_call: TRBJ2-3; v_call: TRBV28; cdr3_aa: CASSTSAGSTDTQYF
j_call: TRBJ2-1; v_call: TRBV11-2; cdr3_aa: CASESRTSGGVEQFF
j_call: TRBJ2-7; v_call: TRBV7-9; cdr3_aa: CASNVGGSPNEQYF
j_call: TRBJ2-7; v_call: TRBV2; cdr3_aa: CASRTRFSSYEQYF
j_call: TRBJ2-2; v_call: TRBV11-3; cdr3_aa: CASSFLRGNADTGELFF
j_call: TRBJ1-1; v_call: TRBV5-1; cdr3_aa: CASTETTVNTEAFF
j_call: TRBJ1-2; v_call: TRBV7-8; cdr3_aa: CASSLLTAKTNNYGYTF
j_call: TRBJ2-7; v_call: TRBV7-2; cdr3_aa: CASSSYYEQYF
j_call: TRBJ2-6; v_call: TRBV11-2; cdr3_aa: CASSPRTGSGANVLTF
j_call: TRBJ1-2; v_call: TRBV9; cdr3_aa: CASSQGDIPYGYTF
j_call: TRBJ2-7; v_call: TRBV2; cdr3_aa: CASSENFLARSSYEQYF
j_call: TRBJ1-5; v_call: TRBV4-1; cdr3_aa: CASTARDRVGASNQPQHF
j_call: TRBJ1-6; v_call: TRBV9; cdr3_aa: CASSVGGQGAFGLHF
j_call: TRBJ1-1; v_call: TRBV6-5; cdr3_aa: CASSTDRNTEAFF
j_call: TRBJ1-2; v_call: TRBV5-8; cdr3_aa: CASSLSRRLYGYTF
j_call: TRBJ2-4; v_call: TRBV11-2; cdr3_aa: CASSSGQGGNIQYF
j_call: TRBJ1-4; v_call: TRBV9; cdr3_aa: CASSVGISPPSSNEKLFF
j_call: TRBJ2-7; v_call: TRBV9; cdr3_aa: CASSVDHSRYEQYF
j_call: TRBJ2-5; v_call: TRBV14; cdr3_aa: CASSQAGTGETQYF
j_call: TRBJ2-7; v_call: TRBV21-1; cdr3_aa: CASTAGCPNEQYF
j_call: TRBJ2-7; v_call: TRBV7-2; cdr3_aa: CASSPRRNSYEQYF
j_call: TRBJ2-1; v_call: TRBV2; cdr3_aa: CASRLAGNHNEQFF
j_call: TRBJ2-5; v_call: TRBV7-2; cdr3_aa: CASAGQGIETQYF
j_call: TRBJ1-1; v_call: TRBV5-5; cdr3_aa: CASSSADRSWTEAFF
j_call: TRBJ2-7; v_call: TRBV19; cdr3_aa: CASSPGQFYEQYF
j_call: TRBJ1-4; v_call: TRBV7-2; cdr3_aa: CASSLGQGVYGKLFF
j_call: TRBJ1-2; v_call: TRBV4-1; cdr3_aa: CASSHPLEGAQNGYTF